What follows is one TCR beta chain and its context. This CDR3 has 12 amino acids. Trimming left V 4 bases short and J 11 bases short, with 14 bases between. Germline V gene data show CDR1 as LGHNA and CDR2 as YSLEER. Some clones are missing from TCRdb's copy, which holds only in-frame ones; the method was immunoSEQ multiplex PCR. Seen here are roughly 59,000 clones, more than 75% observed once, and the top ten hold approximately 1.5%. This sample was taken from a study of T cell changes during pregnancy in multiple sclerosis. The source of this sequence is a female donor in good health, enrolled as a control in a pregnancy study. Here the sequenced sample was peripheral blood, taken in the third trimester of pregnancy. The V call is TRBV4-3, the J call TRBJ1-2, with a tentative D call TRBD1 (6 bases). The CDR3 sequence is CASSLSQGAYTF. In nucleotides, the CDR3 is TGCGCCAGCAGCCTATCACAGGGAGCGTACACCTTC.